A selection of T cell receptor beta chains follows, all from one sample in a study of cytomegalovirus exposure and HLA in healthy donors. Generated by immunoSEQ multiplex PCR, the TCRdb table keeps only in-frame clones and is missing some. The sample carries 90,000 to 140,000 clones, around 74% recorded once. Sequencing used PBMCs. These receptors all come from a woman in her forties in good health and CMV-seropositive. CDR3s include the opening cysteine and the closing phenylalanine or tryptophan. The order of the fields is V gene, J gene, D gene, clone size, CDR3 protein, CDR3 DNA. A D gene is named only where the DNA matches it firmly. Expanded clones are given a class, and other clones once, few, many or no size at all.

V gene: TRBV27; J gene: TRBJ1-3; D gene: .; clone size: .; CDR3 protein: CASGVSGNTIYF; CDR3 DNA: TGTGCCAGCGGAGTCTCTGGAAACACCATATATTTT
V gene: TRBV6-5; J gene: TRBJ2-7; D gene: .; clone size: .; CDR3 protein: CASSERKAIREQYF; CDR3 DNA: TGTGCCAGCAGTGAGAGAAAAGCCATCCGCGAGCAGTACTTC
V gene: TRBV2; J gene: TRBJ1-5; D gene: .; clone size: .; CDR3 protein: CASSERGLSNQPQHF; CDR3 DNA: TGTGCCAGCAGTGAGCGGGGTTTGAGCAATCAGCCCCAGCATTTT
V gene: TRBV28; J gene: TRBJ1-1; D gene: TRBD1; clone size: few; CDR3 protein: CASSLPGGLEAFF; CDR3 DNA: TGTGCCAGCAGTTTACCAGGGGGACTCGAAGCTTTCTTT
V gene: TRBV10-2; J gene: TRBJ2-1; D gene: TRBD2; clone size: .; CDR3 protein: CASSGLAGGRRFF; CDR3 DNA: TGCGCCAGCAGCGGACTAGCGGGAGGGCGCCGGTTCTTC
V gene: TRBV7-9; J gene: TRBJ1-6; D gene: .; clone size: .; CDR3 protein: CSSSLSLSTENDSPLHF; CDR3 DNA: TGTTCCAGCAGCTTAAGTCTTAGTACGGAGAACGATTCACCCCTCCACTTT
V gene: TRBV28; J gene: TRBJ1-1; D gene: TRBD1; clone size: .; CDR3 protein: CASSGPGQGKSGTEAFF; CDR3 DNA: TGTGCCAGCAGTGGACCGGGACAGGGCAAATCGGGGACTGAAGCTTTCTTT
V gene: TRBV11-2; J gene: TRBJ2-3; D gene: TRBD2; clone size: .; CDR3 protein: CASSYRGGGDTQYF; CDR3 DNA: TGTGCCAGCAGCTATCGGGGGGGCGGAGATACGCAGTATTTT
V gene: TRBV6-5; J gene: TRBJ1-5; D gene: .; clone size: once; CDR3 protein: CASSRGGHQPQHF; CDR3 DNA: TGTGCCAGCAGTAGGGGAGGGCATCAGCCCCAGCATTTT
V gene: TRBV11-3; J gene: TRBJ2-7; D gene: .; clone size: .; CDR3 protein: CASSLVRRDEQYF; CDR3 DNA: TGTGCCAGCAGCTTAGTCCGGCGGGACGAGCAGTACTTC
V gene: TRBV28; J gene: TRBJ2-4; D gene: TRBD1; clone size: .; CDR3 protein: CASLLQGENIQYF; CDR3 DNA: TGTGCCAGCCTCTTACAGGGGGAAAACATTCAGTACTTC
V gene: TRBV11-2; J gene: TRBJ2-7; D gene: TRBD2; clone size: .; CDR3 protein: CASSRGTSGRSREQYF; CDR3 DNA: TGTGCCAGCAGCCGAGGGACTAGCGGGAGGTCGAGGGAGCAGTACTTC
V gene: TRBV6-1; J gene: TRBJ2-2; D gene: TRBD2; clone size: .; CDR3 protein: CASRTSGTGELFF; CDR3 DNA: TGTGCCAGCAGGACTAGCGGCACCGGGGAGCTGTTTTTT
V gene: TRBV7-9; J gene: TRBJ2-1; D gene: .; clone size: .; CDR3 protein: CASSVRVAGEQFF; CDR3 DNA: TGTGCCAGCAGCGTCAGAGTGGCGGGTGAGCAGTTCTTC
V gene: TRBV19; J gene: TRBJ2-2; D gene: TRBD1; clone size: .; CDR3 protein: CASSIFSLRDRVGPSRRTGELFF; CDR3 DNA: TGTGCCAGTAGTATCTTCTCCCTAAGGGACAGGGTCGGGCCGAGCAGGCGGACCGGGGAGCTGTTTTTT
V gene: TRBV12-1; J gene: TRBJ2-7; D gene: .; clone size: .; CDR3 protein: CATFGGAGSSYEQYF; CDR3 DNA: TGTGCCACCTTTGGGGGCGCGGGCAGCTCCTACGAGCAGTACTTC
V gene: TRBV15; J gene: TRBJ1-2; D gene: TRBD1; clone size: .; CDR3 protein: CATSRGSGTAYGYTF; CDR3 DNA: TGTGCCACCAGCAGAGGTTCCGGGACAGCCTATGGCTACACCTTC
V gene: TRBV2; J gene: TRBJ2-7; D gene: .; clone size: few; CDR3 protein: CASSVEAGAAGGLFYEQYF; CDR3 DNA: TGTGCCAGCAGTGTAGAGGCAGGGGCCGCTGGTGGACTGTTCTACGAGCAGTACTTC
V gene: TRBV11-2; J gene: TRBJ2-5; D gene: TRBD1; clone size: .; CDR3 protein: CASRPLRGRFTQETQYF; CDR3 DNA: TGTGCCAGCAGACCACTCAGGGGGCGATTCACTCAAGAGACCCAGTACTTC
V gene: TRBV27; J gene: TRBJ2-3; D gene: .; clone size: .; CDR3 protein: CASSPKLDTQYF; CDR3 DNA: TGTGCCAGCAGTCCTAAGTTAGATACGCAGTATTTT
V gene: TRBV28; J gene: TRBJ1-4; D gene: .; clone size: .; CDR3 protein: CASSPGGGGTNEKLFF; CDR3 DNA: TGTGCCAGCAGTCCCGGGGGAGGGGGAACTAATGAAAAACTGTTTTTT
V gene: TRBV29-1; J gene: TRBJ2-1; D gene: .; clone size: .; CDR3 protein: CSVWASYNEQFF; CDR3 DNA: TGCAGCGTGTGGGCCTCCTACAATGAGCAGTTCTTC
V gene: TRBV19; J gene: TRBJ2-7; D gene: TRBD1; clone size: .; CDR3 protein: CASSILGGGYEQYF; CDR3 DNA: TGTGCCAGTAGTATCTTAGGGGGCGGCTACGAGCAGTACTTC
V gene: TRBV4-1; J gene: TRBJ2-7; D gene: TRBD2; clone size: few; CDR3 protein: CASSPWGGRASDSYEQYF; CDR3 DNA: TGCGCCAGCAGCCCATGGGGCGGGAGGGCTTCCGACTCCTACGAGCAGTACTTC
V gene: TRBV10-3; J gene: TRBJ2-7; D gene: .; clone size: .; CDR3 protein: CAISPRRGSYEQYF; CDR3 DNA: TGTGCCATCAGTCCACGAAGGGGGTCCTACGAGCAGTACTTC
V gene: TRBV6-5; J gene: TRBJ1-2; D gene: .; clone size: .; CDR3 protein: CASSRPGGAGYGYTF; CDR3 DNA: TGTGCCAGCAGTCGTCCGGGGGGGGCGGGCTATGGCTACACCTTC
V gene: TRBV5-4; J gene: TRBJ2-2; D gene: .; clone size: .; CDR3 protein: CASRYTGNPGELFF; CDR3 DNA: TGTGCCAGCAGATATACAGGGAACCCCGGGGAGCTGTTTTTT
V gene: TRBV9; J gene: TRBJ1-6; D gene: .; clone size: .; CDR3 protein: CASSRGEGSPLHF; CDR3 DNA: TGTGCCAGCAGCCGTGGGGAGGGATCACCCCTCCACTTT
V gene: TRBV6-1; J gene: TRBJ2-1; D gene: TRBD2; clone size: few; CDR3 protein: CASTTGWAGGQQFF; CDR3 DNA: TGTGCCAGCACTACGGGTTGGGCGGGAGGGCAGCAGTTCTTC
V gene: TRBV6-1; J gene: TRBJ2-5; D gene: .; clone size: few; CDR3 protein: CASSIWWTYLETQYF; CDR3 DNA: TGTGCCAGCAGCATTTGGTGGACATATCTGGAGACCCAGTACTTC
V gene: TRBV7-9; J gene: TRBJ2-1; D gene: .; clone size: .; CDR3 protein: CASSLGSHVTGYSYNEQFF; CDR3 DNA: TGTGCCAGCAGCTTAGGCTCTCACGTTACGGGATACTCCTACAATGAGCAGTTCTTC
V gene: TRBV6-5; J gene: TRBJ1-3; D gene: .; clone size: .; CDR3 protein: CASQLNSGNTIYF; CDR3 DNA: TGTGCCAGCCAACTGAACTCTGGAAACACCATATATTTT
V gene: TRBV7-6; J gene: TRBJ1-1; D gene: .; clone size: few; CDR3 protein: CASSVQGPNTEAFF; CDR3 DNA: TGTGCCAGCAGCGTCCAGGGGCCGAACACTGAAGCTTTCTTT
V gene: TRBV19; J gene: TRBJ2-1; D gene: TRBD2; clone size: .; CDR3 protein: CASRAGGLYNEQFF; CDR3 DNA: TGTGCCAGTCGTGCGGGGGGCCTTTACAATGAGCAGTTCTTC
V gene: TRBV5-1; J gene: TRBJ2-5; D gene: TRBD1; clone size: .; CDR3 protein: CASSSISDRGWVETQYF; CDR3 DNA: TGCGCCAGCAGCTCGATATCGGACAGGGGGTGGGTAGAGACCCAGTACTTC
V gene: TRBV7-9; J gene: TRBJ2-1; D gene: TRBD2; clone size: .; CDR3 protein: CASSSGLAGDREQFF; CDR3 DNA: TGTGCCAGCAGCTCGGGACTAGCGGGAGATCGCGAGCAGTTCTTC
V gene: TRBV7-2; J gene: TRBJ1-4; D gene: .; clone size: once; CDR3 protein: CASSFRGGDEKLFF; CDR3 DNA: TGTGCCAGCAGCTTTAGAGGCGGGGATGAAAAACTGTTTTTT
V gene: TRBV4-2; J gene: TRBJ1-5; D gene: .; clone size: .; CDR3 protein: CASSQGRGNQPQHF; CDR3 DNA: TGTGCCAGCAGCCAAGGACGAGGGAATCAGCCCCAGCATTTT
V gene: TRBV10-3; J gene: TRBJ1-5; D gene: TRBD1; clone size: .; CDR3 protein: CAISGGQGLNQPQHF; CDR3 DNA: TGTGCCATCAGTGGAGGACAGGGCCTTAATCAGCCCCAGCATTTT
V gene: TRBV9; J gene: TRBJ2-3; D gene: TRBD2; clone size: .; CDR3 protein: CASSEEPTGLAIFF; CDR3 DNA: TGTGCCAGCAGCGAAGAACCAACGGGACTAGCGATCTTTTTT
V gene: TRBV25-1; J gene: TRBJ2-5; D gene: TRBD1; clone size: .; CDR3 protein: CASSLDFPGGAGETQYF; CDR3 DNA: TGTGCCAGCAGTCTCGACTTTCCAGGGGGCGCGGGAGAGACCCAGTACTTC
V gene: TRBV28; J gene: TRBJ2-7; D gene: .; clone size: .; CDR3 protein: CASSYSYEQYF; CDR3 DNA: TGTGCCAGCAGTTATAGCTACGAGCAGTACTTC
V gene: TRBV2; J gene: TRBJ2-3; D gene: TRBD1; clone size: .; CDR3 protein: CASSNRQGRTDTQYF; CDR3 DNA: TGTGCCAGCAGTAACCGACAGGGGCGGACAGATACGCAGTATTTT
V gene: TRBV6-4; J gene: TRBJ1-2; D gene: .; clone size: .; CDR3 protein: CASSAATGKGYTF; CDR3 DNA: TGTGCCAGCAGTGCCGCTACAGGGAAAGGCTACACCTTC